The sequence of this TCR beta chain was determined in a study of blood T cell repertoires in COVID-19 (TCRdb year 2020). About the investigation overall: Samples from collaborators originated in the United States, Italy and Spain and spanned both the acute and convalescent phases of COVID-19. A freely available public database, intended as a resource for researchers studying the immune response to SARS-CoV-2, is where the repertoires were released. The prospective study material was composed of cDNA or gDNA derived from T cells, B-cell-depleted T cells, or PBMCs. The dataset comprised deeply sampled blood TCRbeta repertoires from subjects exposed to, actively infected with, or recovered from COVID-19. Where available, HLA class I and class II types were taken from metadata supplied by the sample provider and were not determined by assay-based typing. Samples were obtained from the ongoing ImmuneRACE study (first 160 participants) and from about 1,300 subjects provided by 6 global collaborators. Nearly every sample came with metadata listing a de-identified subject ID, COVID-19 status, age in years and sex. The investigation overall reported the following: The amount of clinical and demographic metadata varied by source and participant and was provided uncurated.

The CDR3 sequence holds 14 residues, the cysteine and phenylalanine included. Of all the DNA, just the CDR3 is kept, 42 bases in frame from base 1. CDR1 MNHEY and CDR2 SMNVEV are derived from the germline V gene (reference sequence). Trimming leaves V shorter by 2 bases and J shorter by 5 bases, with the junction holding 5 bases beyond the gene matches. To note about this clone: The antigen it recognizes is unknown. No clone much larger than this one lies a single base away; base qualities are absent.

The collaborating institutions used their own protocols to collect whole blood in K2EDTA tubes. For TCRbeta analysis, collaborator samples were shipped as frozen whole blood, as isolated PBMCs, or as DNA extracted from either sample type. TCRbeta CDR3 regions were amplified from genomic DNA using the immunoSEQ Assay, a bias-controlled multiplex PCR. Processing in the source paper ran as follows. The number of nucleated cells in each sample was estimated from the amplification of reference gene primers within the assay. To quantify the absolute abundance of each unique TCRbeta CDR3 rearrangement, sequence reads were collapsed and filtered. For each sample, productive Simpson clonality was calculated by taking the square root of Simpson's diversity index across productive rearrangements. Not all clones reach the TCRdb copy of this immuneACCESS table, which keeps in-frame sequences only. Checked studies attribute under half of the gap to unresolved V genes and leave the rest unexplained. D and trimming were read from the DNA, whereas the V and J calls and clone size are those reported in that table. The sample profile shows some 200,000 clones; 85% to 90% of them were found once. The ten largest clones add up to around 5.7% of the sample.

The V and J genes are TRBV27 and TRBJ2-7, and TRBD2 matches 8 of the central bases. The TCR sequence derives from a man older than 75 with acute or convalescent COVID-19. Sequences were obtained from peripheral blood. This receptor has the CDR3 CASSLGIAGNEQYF. The DNA sequence is as follows: TGTGCCAGCAGTTTAGGGATAGCGGGGAACGAGCAGTACTTC.